This record covers a single T cell receptor (beta chain). Its antigen is unknown. The RNA, roughly 0.45 to 1 ug, was put through reverse transcription using random hexamers. The immunoSEQ assay covered 54 Vbeta and 13 Jbeta segments for CDR3. Each CDR3 protein gets one entry after TCRdb re-called the immunoSEQ multiplex PCR reads with MiXCR. The sample carries fewer than 200,000 distinct CDR3 sequences, 95% recorded once. The data originate from a study of CD8 T cells in Susac syndrome. Broader study findings: It was acknowledged by the study that relatively few individuals were included in its TCR sequencing and HLA analysis.

Patients with stable or active relapsing-remitting disease, all of them treatment-naive, made up the multiple sclerosis controls. Negative isolation was applied to CD8+ and CD4+ T cells, and FACS enrichment was applied to TEMRA cells. CDR1 is SEHNR and CDR2 is FQNEAQ in the germline V gene (reference sequence). Trimming left V 3 bases short and J 0 bases short, with 11 bases between. The CDR3 totals 15 residues. This clonotype was sampled from a human donor with multiple sclerosis. The sequenced sample consisted of CD8+ T cells from PBMCs. The V gene is TRBV7-9, the J gene TRBJ1-1; D call uncertain. The chain's CDR3 is CASSFREGVNTEAFF. The DNA of the CDR3 is TGTGCCAGCAGCTTTAGGGAGGGTGTGAACACTGAAGCTTTCTTT.